The source of this TCR beta chain is a study of T cell responses to AZD1222 COVID-19 vaccine. Study conclusions and caveats: Breadth and depth of Spike-specific TCRs rose after two AZD1222 doses.

Looked up from germline, CDR1 is MNHEY and CDR2 is SVGAGI. The CDR3 contains 13 residues. Between the trimmed V and J ends, which lost 5 bases and 4 bases, there was a span of 11 bases. About this clone itself: The target antigen is unknown.

Clones were sequenced by immunoSEQ multiplex PCR, and TCRdb holds only the in-frame ones, with some missing. This repertoire shows tens of thousands of clones, roughly nine tenths found once; its top ten account for 4.2%. The source was peripheral blood, collected on day 0 of AZD1222 vaccination. The V call is TRBV6-5, the J call TRBJ1-2; D not certain. The TCR originated in an adult in good health. For the CDR3, the DNA is TGTGCCAGCAGTCCGGACGGCCGCTATGGCTACACCTTC. It yields the protein CASSPDGRYGYTF.